This entry lists 10 T cell receptor beta chains sequenced from one sample in a study of T cell clonality in common variable immunodeficiency. Assay: immunoSEQ multiplex PCR; the TCRdb copy retains only in-frame clones and omits some. The sample has about 66,000 clones, none seen only once. The sequencing sample was made of peripheral blood mononuclear cells. Every receptor here comes from a person aged 18 to 70 in good health.

The sample holds many counts of this clone. The sequence runs out 3 residues before the end of the CDR3; the remainder is reconstructed from the germline J gene. V gene TRBV10-3 combines with J gene TRBJ2-3; TRBD2 agrees at 11 bases. With 8 bases clipped from V and 5 bases from J, the junction kept 3 bases outside the gene matches. In germline, CDR1 is ENHRY, CDR2 SYGVKD. There are 13 residues in the CDR3. The CDR3 here is CAIATSGKDTQYF. CDR3 bases read: TGTGCCATCGCGACTAGCGGGAAAGATACG.

This clone was detected a few times. From the germline J gene comes the end of the CDR3, since the read stops 3 residues before it. The gene calls are TRBV2 and TRBJ1-5, with D possibly matching TRBD1 (6 bases). Trimming shortened V by 6 bases and J by 7 bases, and 19 bases separated the two germline ends. This CDR3 spans 15 amino acids. In germline, CDR1 is SNHLY, CDR2 FYNNEI. The CDR3 bases that were read are TGTGCCAGCAGGGCGGGGGCTAATGGAGGGCAGCCC. It specifies CASRAGANGGQP. The CDR3 as a whole reads CASRAGANGGQPQHF. The full variable domain, with the rest looked up from reference TRBV2 and TRBJ1-5, is EPEVTQTPSHQVTQMGQEVILRCVPISNHLYFYWYRQILGQKVEFLVSFYNNEISEKSEIFDDQFSVERPDGSNFTLKIRSTKLEDSAMYFCASRAGANGGQPQHFGDGTRLSIL.

Worth noting for this clone: The read is 3 residues too short to cover the CDR3 end, so that end is filled in from the germline J gene. The chain employs TRBV5-6 and TRBJ1-2; TRBD1 might be the D (6 bases). The germline V gene encodes CDR1 SGHDT and CDR2 YYEEEE. V was trimmed by 4 bases and J by 4 bases, leaving 17 bases between them. The CDR3 is 15 residues long. Incomplete CDR3 DNA: TGTGCCAGCAGCCCGGGGCCCACAGGGACCTATGGC. Its translation: CASSPGPTGTYG. The CDR3 as a whole reads CASSPGPTGTYGYTF.

Many counts were recorded for this clone. The read halts 3 residues ahead of the CDR3 end, with the missing end drawn from the germline J gene. The chain has TRBV11-2 and TRBJ2-1; 8 bases align to TRBD1. V was clipped by 5 bases and J by 0 bases; unmatched bases: 3. CDR1 SGHAT and CDR2 FQNNGV come from the germline V gene. CDR3 length: 15 amino acids. CDR3 in amino acids: CASSTRGPSYNEQFF. CDR3 DNA (partial): TGTGCCAGCAGCACCAGGGGGCCCTCCTACAATGAG.

There are many counts of this clone. The read ends 3 residues before the CDR3 terminus; that terminus is restored from the germline J gene. The rearrangement links TRBV2 to TRBJ2-6, with a possible D match to TRBD1 (7 bases). The CDR3 has 17 residues. Germline loops: CDR1 SNHLY, CDR2 FYNNEI. The ends were cut back, 6 bases at V and 1 base at J, with 16 bases in the middle. The CDR3 sequence is CASSRGQGESGANVLTF. The sequenced CDR3 bases are TGTGCCAGCAGCCGGGGGCAGGGGGAATCTGGGGCCAACGTC. Complete variable domain (other parts from reference TRBV2 and TRBJ2-6): EPEVTQTPSHQVTQMGQEVILRCVPISNHLYFYWYRQILGQKVEFLVSFYNNEISEKSEIFDDQFSVERPDGSNFTLKIRSTKLEDSAMYFCASSRGQGESGANVLTFGAGSRLTVL.

This clone was seen repeatedly, ten times or more. The read falls 3 residues short of the CDR3 end, and the missing part is taken from the germline J gene. The chain links TRBV20-1 to TRBJ1-1; 7 bases match TRBD1. J gave up 0 bases and V 0 bases, and 7 bases lay outside the gene matches. This CDR3 is 16 amino acids long. Germline values: CDR1 DFQATT, CDR2 SNEGSKA (reference sequence). The CDR3 loop reads CSARDPQTGMNTEAFF. The sequenced CDR3 bases are TGCAGTGCTAGAGACCCACAGACAGGGATGAACACTGAA.

This clone was recorded at least ten times. The read is 3 residues too short to cover the CDR3 end, so that end is filled in from the germline J gene. J is TRBJ2-5 and V is TRBV7-8; 7 positions agree with TRBD2. Germline V gene data show CDR1 as SGHVS and CDR2 as FQNEAQ. Losses at the gene ends were 2 bases for V and 7 bases for J; bases not matched to a gene: 4. The CDR3 has 13 residues. The sequenced CDR3 bases are TGTGCCAGCAGCTTATGGGGGGAGGGGACC. Translated, it gives CASSLWGEGT. In full, the CDR3 reads CASSLWGEGTQYF.

This clone has a count of ten or more. The sequence runs out 3 residues before the end of the CDR3; the remainder is reconstructed from the germline J gene. This sequence joins TRBV10-3 and TRBJ2-7, with 7 bases fitting TRBD1. The J segment lost 0 bases and the V segment lost 7 bases, leaving 3 bases of the junction unmatched. Germline CDR1 and CDR2: ENHRY and SYGVKD. The CDR3 length is 13 residues. The sequenced CDR3 bases are TGTGCCATCATGGGACAGAGCTCCTACGAG. Encoded protein: CAIMGQSSYE. The entire CDR3 reads CAIMGQSSYEQYF.

This clone was found many times. The read terminates 3 residues ahead of where the CDR3 ends, so the germline J gene completes it. This rearrangement joins TRBV28 to TRBJ2-2, with TRBD1 identical over 9 bases. Trimming cost V 2 bases and J 1 base; bases outside gene matches: 5. Germline-derived CDR1 and CDR2 are MDHEN and SYDVKM. CDR3 size: 17 residues. The CDR3 bases that were read are TGTGCCAGCAGTTTACCACAGGGGGCTGGGAACACCGGGGAG. This translates into CASSLPQGAGNTGE. The full CDR3 protein reads CASSLPQGAGNTGELFF.

This clone was seen repeatedly, ten times or more. The CDR3 goes on 3 residues after the read ends, and that part is filled in from the germline J gene. The gene calls are TRBV4-2 and TRBJ2-5; the match to TRBD1 covers 9 bases. The germline gives CDR1 LGHNA, CDR2 YNFKEQ. CDR3 length equals 15 residues. The ends lost 2 bases at V and 4 bases at J; junction bases unmatched: 5. CDR3 bases read: TGTGCCAGCAGCCAACTAGGGGGACAGGGAGAGACC. It encodes CASSQLGGQGET. In full, the CDR3 reads CASSQLGGQGETQYF.